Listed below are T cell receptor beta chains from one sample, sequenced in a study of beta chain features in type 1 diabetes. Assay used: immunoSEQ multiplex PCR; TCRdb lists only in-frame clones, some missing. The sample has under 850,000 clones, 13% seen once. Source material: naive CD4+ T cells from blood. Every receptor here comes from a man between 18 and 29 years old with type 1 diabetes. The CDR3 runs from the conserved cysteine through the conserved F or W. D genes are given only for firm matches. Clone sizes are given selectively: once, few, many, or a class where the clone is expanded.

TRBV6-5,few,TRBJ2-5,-,CASSYSYRAASETQYF,TGTGCCAGCAGTTACTCCTACAGGGCGGCATCAGAGACCCAGTACTTC
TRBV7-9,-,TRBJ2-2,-,CASSSGTGELFF,TGTGCCAGCAGCTCTGGGACCGGGGAGCTGTTTTTT
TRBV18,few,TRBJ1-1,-,CASSPPTGLNTEAFF,TGTGCCAGCTCACCACCTACAGGCCTGAACACTGAAGCTTTCTTT
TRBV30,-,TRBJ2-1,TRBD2,CAWTAGGPYNEQFF,TGTGCCTGGACCGCGGGGGGGCCCTACAATGAGCAGTTCTTC
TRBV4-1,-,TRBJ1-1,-,CASSQVGRRNPEAFF,TGCGCCAGCAGCCAAGTCGGCAGAAGGAACCCTGAAGCTTTCTTT
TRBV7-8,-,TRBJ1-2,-,CASSPQTVNYGYTF,TGTGCCAGCAGCCCCCAGACAGTAAACTATGGCTACACCTTC
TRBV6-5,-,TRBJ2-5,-,CASSVDHPLETQYF,TGTGCCAGCAGTGTGGATCACCCCCTGGAGACCCAGTACTTC
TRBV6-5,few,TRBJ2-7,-,CASSTTGLGLEQYF,TGTGCCAGCAGTACTACAGGGTTGGGGCTCGAGCAGTACTTC
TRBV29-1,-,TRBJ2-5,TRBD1,CSAARQGTQYF,TGCAGCGCCGCGCGACAGGGAACGCAGTACTTC
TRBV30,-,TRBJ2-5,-,CAWSFKGLGETQYF,TGTGCCTGGAGTTTCAAAGGATTGGGGGAGACCCAGTACTTC
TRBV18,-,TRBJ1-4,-,CASSFERDEKLFF,TGTGCCAGCTCGTTCGAGAGGGATGAAAAACTGTTTTTT
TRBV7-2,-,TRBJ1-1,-,CASSGTVWRTEAFF,TGTGCCAGCAGCGGAACCGTTTGGCGGACTGAAGCTTTCTTT
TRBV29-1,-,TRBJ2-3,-,CSVEGVAADTQYF,TGCAGCGTTGAAGGGGTAGCTGCAGATACGCAGTATTTT
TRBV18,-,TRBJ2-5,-,CASSPTGQFQETQYF,TGTGCCAGCTCACCTACCGGACAGTTCCAAGAGACCCAGTACTTC
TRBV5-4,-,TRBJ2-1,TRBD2,CASSLTSGGGNEQFF,TGTGCCAGCAGCCTCACTAGCGGGGGGGGCAATGAGCAGTTCTTC
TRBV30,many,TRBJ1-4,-,CAWSGSPGGEKLFF,TGTGCCTGGAGTGGTAGCCCCGGCGGAGAAAAACTGTTTTTT
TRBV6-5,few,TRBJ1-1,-,CASRRPMNTEAFF,TGTGCCAGCAGACGACCGATGAACACTGAAGCTTTCTTT
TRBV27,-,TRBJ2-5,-,CASSFLGSTRQETQYF,TGTGCCAGCAGTTTTCTTGGCAGCACAAGGCAAGAGACCCAGTACTTC
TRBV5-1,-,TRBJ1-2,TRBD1,CASSPTGENYGYTF,TGCGCCAGCAGTCCCACAGGGGAGAACTATGGCTACACCTTC
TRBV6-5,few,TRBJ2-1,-,CASSPLLWGEQFF,TGTGCCAGCAGTCCCCTACTATGGGGTGAGCAGTTCTTC
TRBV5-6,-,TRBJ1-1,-,CASSPGQTNTEAFF,TGTGCCAGCAGCCCCGGACAGACGAACACTGAAGCTTTCTTT
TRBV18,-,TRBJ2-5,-,CASSPLQDQQETQYF,TGTGCCAGCTCACCCCTACAGGACCAACAAGAGACCCAGTACTTC